Listed below are T cell receptor beta chains from one sample, sequenced in a study of blood T cell repertoires in COVID-19. Libraries were prepared by immunoSEQ multiplex PCR; TCRdb keeps only in-frame clonotypes and omits some of them. The sample comprises some 250,000 clones, about 89% of which are singletons, and 0.95% to 1.5% rests with the top ten. Sequenced sample: PBMCs or T cells enriched from blood (not recorded which). Receptors were obtained from a human donor in a cohort exposed to, infected with or recovered from COVID-19 (not recorded which). The donor label of this sample is uncertain. The CDR3 runs from the conserved cysteine through the conserved F or W. A D gene is named only where the DNA matches it firmly. For some rows the clone size is stated as once, few or many, or as a class when expanded; others skip it.

j_call clone_size v_call d_call cdr3_aa cdr3_nt
TRBJ1-1 . TRBV15 TRBD1 CATTGQGGTEAFF TGTGCCACCACGGGACAGGGAGGAACTGAAGCTTTCTTT
TRBJ1-2 . TRBV19 . CASRKDLGDYGYTF TGTGCCAGTAGAAAGGACCTAGGGGACTATGGCTACACCTTC
TRBJ1-4 . TRBV19 TRBD1 CASSEGQGAGEKLFF TGTGCCAGTAGTGAAGGTCAGGGGGCAGGTGAAAAACTGTTTTTT
TRBJ1-3 . TRBV9 . CASSRGSSGNTIYF TGTGCCAGCAGCAGGGGATCCTCTGGAAACACCATATATTTT
TRBJ2-7 . TRBV2 TRBD2 CASSDPTWTSGYEQYF TGTGCCAGCAGTGATCCTACATGGACTAGCGGATACGAGCAGTACTTC
TRBJ2-3 . TRBV5-1 TRBD2 CASSLATSVTDTQYF TGCGCCAGCAGCTTGGCGACTAGCGTCACAGATACGCAGTATTTT
TRBJ1-3 . TRBV20-1 . CSASYSGNTIYF TGCAGTGCTAGTTACTCTGGAAACACCATATATTTT
TRBJ2-7 . TRBV19 . CASQDSSYEQYF TGTGCCAGTCAGGACTCTTCCTACGAGCAGTACTTC
TRBJ1-3 . TRBV19 . CASSIFGAYSGNTIYF TGTGCCAGTAGTATATTTGGGGCCTACTCTGGAAACACCATATATTTT
TRBJ2-2 . TRBV12-5 TRBD1 CASGLKGAGTGELFF TGTGCTAGTGGTTTAAAGGGGGCAGGAACCGGGGAGCTGTTTTTT
TRBJ2-7 . TRBV6-5 TRBD1 CASSYRTGGASYEQYF TGTGCCAGCAGTTACCGGACAGGGGGCGCCTCCTACGAGCAGTACTTC
TRBJ2-5 . TRBV24-1 TRBD1 CATSDATGYQETQYF TGTGCCACCAGTGATGCGACAGGGTACCAAGAGACCCAGTACTTC
TRBJ1-3 few TRBV19 . CASSIDGAGNTIYF TGTGCCAGTAGTATAGATGGGGCGGGAAACACCATATATTTT
TRBJ2-3 . TRBV4-1 . CASSQVGDTQYF TGCGCCAGCAGCCAGGTCGGGGATACGCAGTATTTT
TRBJ1-2 . TRBV7-9 TRBD1 CASSLTGGASGYTF TGTGCCAGCAGCTTAACAGGGGGCGCGAGTGGCTACACCTTC
TRBJ1-1 . TRBV27 . CASSLIGGRTEAFF TGTGCCAGCAGTTTAATCGGGGGGAGGACTGAAGCTTTCTTT
TRBJ1-2 once TRBV7-8 TRBD1 CASSSYRDRAYGYTF TGTGCCAGCAGCTCATATCGGGACAGAGCCTATGGCTACACCTTC
TRBJ2-2 . TRBV6-5 TRBD2 CASMPSGNTGELFF TGTGCCAGCATGCCTAGCGGGAACACCGGGGAGCTGTTTTTT
TRBJ2-5 . TRBV7-9 . CASSLSTEETQYF TGTGCCAGCAGCTTATCTACAGAAGAGACCCAGTACTTC
TRBJ1-2 . TRBV29-1 TRBD1 CSVPWTGTGYTF TGCAGCGTCCCATGGACAGGGACGGGCTACACCTTC
TRBJ2-7 . TRBV9 TRBD2 CASSVAFGGGSGSYEQYF TGTGCCAGCAGCGTAGCCTTTGGCGGGGGGAGCGGTTCCTACGAGCAGTACTTC
TRBJ1-2 . TRBV2 . CASSYQGAGGYTF TGTGCCAGCAGTTATCAGGGAGCGGGGGGCTACACCTTC
TRBJ1-1 . TRBV28 . CASSFGGGLNTEAFF TGTGCCAGCAGTTTTGGGGGGGGGCTGAACACTGAAGCTTTCTTT
TRBJ2-1 . TRBV20-1 . CSASLRNEQFF TGCAGTGCTAGCTTACGGAATGAGCAGTTCTTC
TRBJ1-1 . TRBV30 . CAWSVQENTEAFF TGTGCCTGGAGTGTACAGGAAAACACTGAAGCTTTCTTT
TRBJ1-2 . TRBV6-5 . CAGSPTQSTNYGYTF TGTGCCGGCAGCCCCACACAGAGCACTAACTATGGCTACACCTTC
TRBJ2-7 . TRBV7-2 TRBD2 CASSLALGGKSEQYF TGTGCCAGCAGCTTAGCGCTGGGGGGGAAAAGCGAGCAGTACTTC
TRBJ1-2 . TRBV2 . CASSLSGAEGYTF TGTGCCAGCAGTTTAAGCGGCGCGGAGGGCTACACCTTC
TRBJ1-1 . TRBV6-5 . CASRQVNMNTEAFF TGTGCCAGCAGACAGGTTAACATGAACACTGAAGCTTTCTTT
TRBJ1-2 few TRBV7-9 . CASSLDIVYTF TGTGCCAGCAGCTTAGACATCGTCTACACCTTC
TRBJ1-4 . TRBV12-3/TRBV12-4 . CASSYGGSEKLFF TGTGCCAGCAGTTATGGGGGGAGTGAAAAACTGTTTTTT
TRBJ2-6 once TRBV30 TRBD1 CAWSPGGAGANVLTF TGTGCCTGGAGTCCAGGGGGTGCTGGGGCCAACGTCCTGACTTTC
TRBJ1-1 once TRBV19 . CASTGGSSEAFF TGTGCCAGTACAGGAGGCAGTTCTGAAGCTTTCTTT
TRBJ1-2 . TRBV9 . CASSGQGGVRDGYTF TGTGCCAGCAGCGGGCAGGGAGGGGTTAGGGATGGCTACACCTTC